This is a list of T cell receptor beta chains from one sample in a study of cytomegalovirus exposure and HLA in healthy donors. Sequenced by immunoSEQ multiplex PCR; TCRdb stores in-frame clones only, minus some. The sample shows some 100,000 clones, about 80% of them seen only once. What was sequenced was PBMCs. Source of these receptors: a male donor in good health and CMV-seropositive. The CDR3 runs from the conserved cysteine through the conserved F or W. Each record gives: D gene, J gene, V gene, clone size, CDR3 protein, CDR3 DNA. A D gene is named only where the DNA matches it firmly. Clone size appears in some rows only: once, few, many, or a class for an expanded clone.

d_call: -; j_call: TRBJ2-7; v_call: TRBV15; clone_size: -; cdr3_aa: CATSRTQGLSDEQYF; cdr3_nt: TGTGCCACCAGCAGAACCCAGGGATTGTCGGACGAGCAGTACTTC
d_call: -; j_call: TRBJ1-4; v_call: TRBV11-2; clone_size: -; cdr3_aa: CASSLEGQVGEKLFF; cdr3_nt: TGTGCCAGCAGCTTAGAAGGCCAGGTTGGAGAAAAACTGTTTTTT
d_call: -; j_call: TRBJ1-1; v_call: TRBV6-5; clone_size: -; cdr3_aa: CASSYEGGNTEAFF; cdr3_nt: TGTGCCAGCAGTTATGAAGGGGGGAACACTGAAGCTTTCTTT
d_call: TRBD2; j_call: TRBJ2-7; v_call: TRBV11-1; clone_size: -; cdr3_aa: CASSSWTSGRAYEQYF; cdr3_nt: TGTGCCAGCAGCTCTTGGACTAGCGGCAGAGCCTACGAGCAGTACTTC
d_call: TRBD2; j_call: TRBJ2-4; v_call: TRBV4-1; clone_size: -; cdr3_aa: CASSPAGGAKNIQYF; cdr3_nt: TGCGCCAGCAGCCCCGCGGGGGGGGCCAAAAACATTCAGTACTTC
d_call: -; j_call: TRBJ1-6; v_call: TRBV6-5; clone_size: -; cdr3_aa: CASSYLEGLNSPLHF; cdr3_nt: TGTGCCAGCAGTTACCTGGAGGGGCTTAATTCACCCCTCCACTTT
d_call: -; j_call: TRBJ2-3; v_call: TRBV30; clone_size: -; cdr3_aa: CAWIQGEGTDTQYF; cdr3_nt: TGTGCCTGGATACAGGGTGAAGGCACAGATACGCAGTATTTT
d_call: -; j_call: TRBJ1-5; v_call: TRBV11-2; clone_size: few; cdr3_aa: CASSWSSNQPQHF; cdr3_nt: TGTGCCAGCAGCTGGAGTAGCAATCAGCCCCAGCATTTT
d_call: TRBD1; j_call: TRBJ2-7; v_call: TRBV19; clone_size: -; cdr3_aa: CASSIRTGIDEQYF; cdr3_nt: TGTGCCAGTAGTATCAGGACAGGGATCGACGAGCAGTACTTC
d_call: TRBD1; j_call: TRBJ1-5; v_call: TRBV19; clone_size: -; cdr3_aa: CASSIETGGQPQHF; cdr3_nt: TGTGCCAGTAGTATAGAAACAGGGGGACAGCCCCAGCATTTT
d_call: -; j_call: TRBJ1-4; v_call: TRBV29-1; clone_size: -; cdr3_aa: CSVRGAENEKLFF; cdr3_nt: TGCAGCGTTAGGGGCGCAGAGAATGAAAAACTGTTTTTT
d_call: -; j_call: TRBJ1-5; v_call: TRBV5-6; clone_size: few; cdr3_aa: CASGGPGGQPQHF; cdr3_nt: TGTGCCAGCGGGGGACCCGGGGGTCAGCCCCAGCATTTT
d_call: TRBD1; j_call: TRBJ1-1; v_call: TRBV4-1; clone_size: -; cdr3_aa: CASRQGDGKNTEAFF; cdr3_nt: TGCGCCAGCCGACAGGGGGACGGTAAGAACACTGAAGCTTTCTTT
d_call: -; j_call: TRBJ2-1; v_call: TRBV7-9; clone_size: -; cdr3_aa: CASSFYGGFSSYNEQFF; cdr3_nt: TGTGCCAGCAGCTTCTACGGCGGTTTTAGCTCCTACAATGAGCAGTTCTTC
d_call: -; j_call: TRBJ1-1; v_call: TRBV4-1; clone_size: -; cdr3_aa: CASSLQGKNTEAFF; cdr3_nt: TGCGCCAGCAGCCTACAGGGTAAGAACACTGAAGCTTTCTTT
d_call: TRBD2; j_call: TRBJ2-2; v_call: TRBV5-1; clone_size: -; cdr3_aa: CANNPGVLAGGRRSGELFF; cdr3_nt: TGCGCCAACAATCCGGGGGTGCTAGCGGGGGGGCGTCGGTCCGGGGAGCTGTTTTTT
d_call: TRBD2; j_call: TRBJ2-1; v_call: TRBV29-1; clone_size: once; cdr3_aa: CSVRTSGGNNEQFF; cdr3_nt: TGCAGCGTGCGGACTAGCGGGGGGAACAATGAGCAGTTCTTC
d_call: TRBD1; j_call: TRBJ1-2; v_call: TRBV30; clone_size: -; cdr3_aa: CAWSVRGRGEWNYGYTF; cdr3_nt: TGTGCCTGGAGTGTACGGGGCAGGGGGGAATGGAACTATGGCTACACCTTC
d_call: -; j_call: TRBJ2-7; v_call: TRBV6-5; clone_size: -; cdr3_aa: CASSYSNRDYEQYF; cdr3_nt: TGTGCCAGCAGTTACTCGAATCGAGACTACGAGCAGTACTTC
d_call: TRBD1; j_call: TRBJ1-2; v_call: TRBV27; clone_size: -; cdr3_aa: CASSPLDRADGYTF; cdr3_nt: TGTGCCAGCAGTCCTTTGGACAGGGCTGATGGCTACACCTTC
d_call: -; j_call: TRBJ1-5; v_call: TRBV2; clone_size: once; cdr3_aa: CASSGLRGSNQPQHF; cdr3_nt: TGTGCCAGCAGTGGACTAAGAGGAAGCAATCAGCCCCAGCATTTT
d_call: TRBD1; j_call: TRBJ1-2; v_call: TRBV29-1; clone_size: -; cdr3_aa: CSADRGYYGYTF; cdr3_nt: TGCAGCGCCGACAGGGGGTACTATGGCTACACCTTC
d_call: TRBD1; j_call: TRBJ1-5; v_call: TRBV12-5; clone_size: -; cdr3_aa: CASGLVRDRENGGNQPQHF; cdr3_nt: TGTGCTAGTGGTTTGGTACGGGACAGGGAAAATGGTGGCAATCAGCCCCAGCATTTT
d_call: TRBD2; j_call: TRBJ2-1; v_call: TRBV7-2; clone_size: -; cdr3_aa: CASSPRRGVNEQFF; cdr3_nt: TGTGCCAGCAGCCCCCGGCGGGGGGTCAATGAGCAGTTCTTC
d_call: -; j_call: TRBJ2-4; v_call: TRBV7-9; clone_size: -; cdr3_aa: CASRPQELIAKNIQYF; cdr3_nt: TGTGCCAGCAGGCCACAGGAGCTAATAGCCAAAAACATTCAGTACTTC
d_call: -; j_call: TRBJ2-1; v_call: TRBV6-1; clone_size: -; cdr3_aa: CASSESPPSSLGNEQFF; cdr3_nt: TGTGCCAGCAGTGAGTCCCCTCCTAGCTCCCTGGGGAATGAGCAGTTCTTC
d_call: -; j_call: TRBJ1-5; v_call: TRBV4-2; clone_size: few; cdr3_aa: CASSQERQFGQPQHF; cdr3_nt: TGTGCCAGCAGCCAAGAACGACAGTTCGGGCAGCCCCAGCATTTT
d_call: -; j_call: TRBJ1-2; v_call: TRBV5-4; clone_size: -; cdr3_aa: CASSLRGNYGYTF; cdr3_nt: TGTGCCAGCAGCTTGAGAGGGAACTATGGCTACACCTTC
d_call: TRBD2; j_call: TRBJ2-1; v_call: TRBV12-5; clone_size: -; cdr3_aa: CASGPLGLVYNEQFF; cdr3_nt: TGTGCTAGTGGTCCCCTCGGACTAGTTTACAATGAGCAGTTCTTC